Sequencing of this TCR beta chain was carried out in a study of shared clonotypes between healthy human individuals. The wider study: There were three CD4 naive, three CD4 memory, two CD8 naive and one CD8 memory plates per donor.

Profiled with immunoSEQ multiplex PCR; TCRdb holds only in-frame clones, not every one. The table shows some 550,000 clones, with approximately 97% occurring only once. CDR1 is MNHEY, CDR2 SVGAGI, per germline. Trimming shortened V by 2 bases and J by 3 bases, and 11 bases separated the two germline ends. This CDR3 is 14 amino acids long. The sample consisted of naive CD4+ T cells sorted from blood. As to subset: CD45RA+ positively selected. The TCR comes from a woman aged 25 to 45 in good health. J is TRBJ2-7 and V is TRBV6-5; TRBD1 is a possible D gene (6 bases). CDR3 DNA: TGTGCCAGCAGTTACGGTCAGGGGAACTACGAGCAGTACTTC. Amino acid sequence: CASSYGQGNYEQYF.